This T cell receptor beta chain was identified in a study of blood T cells in healthy people across ages. V was pared by 6 bases and J by 3 bases, with 15 bases between. CDR3 length equals 14 residues. CDR1 and CDR2 (germline): DFQATT, SNEGSKA (reference sequence). The use of a sample-barcoded 5' primer and a J-beta primer mix characterized a second PCR of 7 to 11 cycles. TCRdb independently ran MiXCR on the 5' RACE reads; one entry per CDR3 protein. The sample has 750,000 to 950,000 distinct CDR3 sequences, roughly 50% seen once. In the case of this clonotype: The antigen is not known.

Study outcomes and limitations: Versus aged donors, long-lived donors had higher diversity and more naive CD4+ cells. Samples with more naive T cells showed higher observed beta diversity.

Healthy individuals of Caucasian origin from Russia, aged about 6 to 95, served as donors. Per sample, no less than 5.5 micrograms of total RNA were extracted. The origin of this receptor is a man aged 80 or over in good health. The sample was blood. The chain links TRBV20-1 to TRBJ2-1; D is perhaps TRBD1 or TRBD2 (5 bases each). CDR3 amino acids: CSAPRPGGYNEQFF. As DNA, the CDR3 is TGCAGTGCCCCTCGGCCTGGGGGCTACAATGAGCAGTTCTTC.